Presented here are 14 T cell receptor beta chains from one specimen sequenced in a study of T cell repertoires in cytomegalovirus infection. From the reads, TCRdb called clonotypes with MiXCR, one entry per CDR3 protein. The data contain 100,000 to 150,000 distinct CDR3 sequences, roughly 9% of them singletons. The sample comprised PBMCs. These receptors were taken from a human donor in good health (CMV status not recorded). Some clones in this sample may be carry-over from other donors' samples.

This clonotype was observed at least ten times. The chain has TRBV19 and TRBJ2-3, with D unclear. The V end was cut by 1 base, the J end by 6 bases, with 8 bases between. Germline-derived CDR1 and CDR2 are LNHDA and SQIVND (reference sequence). The length of the CDR3 is 13 residues. The CDR3: CASSIGLLDTQYF. The CDR3 bases are TGTGCCAGTAGTATAGGTCTCCTGGATACGCAGTATTTT.

There are a few counts of this clonotype. This sequence joins TRBV18 and TRBJ2-1; D not certain. V was trimmed by 2 bases and J by 10 bases, leaving 18 bases between them. The CDR3 totals 15 residues. Germline CDR1 KGHSH, CDR2 LQKENI. In DNA, the CDR3 is TGTGCCAGCTCACCAAATACTGGAGAACTTTCCGAGCAGTTCTTC. This encodes CASSPNTGELSEQFF.

This clonotype came up a few times. The gene calls are TRBV29-1 and TRBJ2-1; D is undetermined. Germline V CDR1 and CDR2: SQVTM, ANQGSEA. This CDR3 has 13 amino acids. The V end was cut by 1 base, the J end by 7 bases, with 11 bases between. CDR3 loop: CSVEAGVVNEQFF. CDR3 coding DNA: TGCAGCGTTGAAGCTGGGGTGGTAAATGAGCAGTTCTTC.

This clonotype was found a few times. The CDR3 DNA reads as TGTGCCAGCAGGACTAGCGGGGGGGCCACAGATACGCAGTATTTT. Translation: CASRTSGGATDTQYF. The chain links TRBV6-5 to TRBJ2-3; 14 positions match TRBD2. CDR1 MNHEY and CDR2 SVGAGI come from the germline V gene. The CDR3 sequence is 15 residues long. The ends lost 6 bases at V and 2 bases at J; junction bases unmatched: 1.

This clonotype was observed many times. The chain links TRBV9 to TRBJ2-1, with 12 bases fitting TRBD2. CDR1 is SGDLS, CDR2 YYNGEE, per germline. Trimming took 0 bases from V and 0 from J; bases not matched to a gene: 4. CDR3 size: 18 residues. The CDR3 loop is CASSVDLAGGSSYNEQFF. CDR3 in DNA: TGTGCCAGCAGCGTAGACCTAGCGGGGGGGAGCTCCTACAATGAGCAGTTCTTC.

By share, this clonotype counts as medium-sized. This chain joins TRBV7-2 and TRBJ1-1; D possibly corresponds to TRBD1 (5 bases). V was pared by 4 bases and J by 1 base, with 16 bases between. CDR1 and CDR2 from the germline V gene are SGHTA and FQGNSA. The CDR3 extends over 16 amino acids. CDR3 sequence: CASSSRGGAGNTEAFF. CDR3 sequence (DNA): TGTGCCAGCAGCTCACGGGGGGGTGCAGGGAACACTGAAGCTTTCTTT. Drawing the rest from reference TRBV7-2 and TRBJ1-1, the complete variable domain is GAGVSQSPSNKVTEKGKDVELRCDPISGHTALYWYRQSLGQGLEFLIYFQGNSAPDKSGLPSDRFSAERTGGSVSTLTIQRTQQEDSAVYLCASSSRGGAGNTEAFFGQGTRLTVV.

The chain employs TRBV9 and TRBJ1-6, with D perhaps TRBD1 (6 bases). Trimming cost V 4 bases and J 8 bases, with 10 bases left between them. The CDR3 extends over 13 amino acids. CDR1 is SGDLS, CDR2 YYNGEE, per germline. CDR3 sequence reads: CASSSRQDSPLHF. CDR3 DNA: TGTGCCAGCAGCTCACGACAGGATTCACCCCTCCACTTT.

In this sample, this clonotype turned up many times. The chain uses TRBV7-9 and TRBJ2-2; 7 nucleotides line up with TRBD1. In germline, CDR1 is SEHNR, CDR2 FQNEAQ (reference sequence). The CDR3 loop spans 14 amino acids. V trimming: 4 bases; J trimming: 6 bases; junction bases outside the gene matches: 5. The CDR3 loop is CASSSQGDAGELFF. DNA of the CDR3: TGTGCCAGCAGCTCCCAGGGGGACGCCGGGGAGCTGTTTTTT.

The rearrangement links TRBV20-1 to TRBJ1-6; D unclear. Germline V gene lookup returns CDR1 DFQATT and CDR2 SNEGSKA (reference sequence). The V and J ends lost 5 bases and 5 bases respectively, with 16 bases between them. This CDR3 contains 15 residues. Here the CDR3 reads CSAPSGDLHNSPLHF. The CDR3 region has the DNA TGCAGTGCTCCGAGTGGGGATCTTCATAATTCACCCCTCCACTTT.

This clonotype was seen many times. The chain couples TRBV29-1 to TRBJ1-2; D possibly corresponds to TRBD1 (6 bases). Trimming removed 7 bases from V and 0 bases from J, with 9 bases in between. Germline V gene sequence: CDR1 SQVTM, CDR2 ANQGSEA. The CDR3 is 12 amino acids. The DNA for the CDR3 is TGCAGCGGACAGGACGCTAACTATGGCTACACCTTC. Translation gives CSGQDANYGYTF.

This clonotype was counted many times. The V and J genes are TRBV7-2 and TRBJ1-3; possible D gene TRBD1, 6 bases. Germline CDR1 and CDR2: SGHTA and FQGNSA. The CDR3 covers 17 residues. V was trimmed by 0 bases and J by 0 bases, leaving 12 bases between them. The CDR3 protein is CASSLARGAVSGNTIYF. Here the CDR3 DNA reads TGTGCCAGCAGCTTAGCGCGGGGGGCCGTCTCTGGAAACACCATATATTTT. Supplemented by reference TRBV7-2 and TRBJ1-3, the full variable domain reads GAGVSQSPSNKVTEKGKDVELRCDPISGHTALYWYRQSLGQGLEFLIYFQGNSAPDKSGLPSDRFSAERTGGSVSTLTIQRTQQEDSAVYLCASSLARGAVSGNTIYFGEGSWLTVV.

This clonotype was found many times. The chain couples TRBV20-1 to TRBJ2-1; unclear D gene. The V gene's germline CDR1 is DFQATT and CDR2 SNEGSKA (reference sequence). CDR3 length equals 14 residues. The ends were cut back, 2 bases at V and 1 base at J, with 9 bases in the middle. The CDR3 DNA sequence: TGCAGTGCTAGAAAAGGAAATTCCTACAATGAGCAGTTCTTC. Its translation is CSARKGNSYNEQFF.

This clonotype was seen repeatedly, ten times or more. The gene calls are TRBV25-1 and TRBJ2-3; possibly TRBD1 for D (6 bases). Germline V lookup: CDR1 MGHDK, CDR2 SYGVNS. V was trimmed by 9 bases and J by 2 bases, leaving 12 bases between them. This CDR3 comprises 13 residues. The DNA for the CDR3 is TGTGCCAGTCTTGGACAGTACACAGATACGCAGTATTTT. As protein: CASLGQYTDTQYF.

This clonotype was picked up many times. The chain recombines TRBV6-5 with TRBJ1-5; 7 bases match TRBD1. CDR1 and CDR2 (germline): MNHEY, SVGAGI. This CDR3 contains 15 residues. The ends lost 5 bases at V and 3 bases at J; junction bases unmatched: 7. CDR3: CASSPSGTDNQPQHF. The CDR3 coding sequence is TGTGCCAGCAGTCCGTCCGGGACAGACAATCAGCCCCAGCATTTT.